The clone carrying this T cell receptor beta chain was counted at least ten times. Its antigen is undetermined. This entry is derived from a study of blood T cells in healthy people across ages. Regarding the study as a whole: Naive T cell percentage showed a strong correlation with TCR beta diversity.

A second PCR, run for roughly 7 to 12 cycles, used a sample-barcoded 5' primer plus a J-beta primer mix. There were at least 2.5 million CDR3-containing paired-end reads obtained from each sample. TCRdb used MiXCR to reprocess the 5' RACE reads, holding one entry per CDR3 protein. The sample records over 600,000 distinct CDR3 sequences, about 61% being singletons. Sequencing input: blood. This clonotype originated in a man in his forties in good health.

The CDR3 loop is CASSYAGTANVLTF. DNA for the CDR3: TGTGCCAGCAGTTACGCTGGGACGGCCAACGTCCTGACTTTC. V is TRBV6-5 and J is TRBJ2-6; either TRBD1 or TRBD2 may fit D (5 bases each). V lost 2 bases and J lost 6, with 8 bases in between. The CDR3 runs to 14 residues. Germline V gene data show CDR1 as MNHEY and CDR2 as SVGAGI.